Listed below are T cell receptor beta chains from one sample, sequenced in a study of CD8 T cells in Susac syndrome. TCRdb re-called the immunoSEQ multiplex PCR reads through MiXCR, storing one row per CDR3 protein. The sample has around 180,000 distinct CDR3 sequences, under 97% seen once; the top ten hold about 0.093%. Sequenced: CD4+ T cells from PBMCs. Receptors were obtained from a human donor with multiple sclerosis. The CDR3 runs from the conserved cysteine through the conserved F or W. The D gene is left open where the match is weak. Expanded clones get a size class; other rows say once, few or many, or leave the size out.

TRBJ1-5 - TRBV7-8 - CASSLAFSRGNQPQHF TGTGCCAGCAGCTTAGCATTCAGTAGGGGCAATCAGCCCCAGCATTTT
TRBJ2-6 once TRBV7-3 TRBD2 CASSPSSGRGSGANVLTF TGTGCCAGCAGCCCATCCTCGGGGAGGGGCTCTGGGGCCAACGTCCTGACTTTC
TRBJ1-2 - TRBV12-3/TRBV12-4 TRBD1 CASSSPGQGIYGYTF TGTGCCAGCAGTTCCCCGGGACAGGGAATCTATGGCTACACCTTC
TRBJ2-5 - TRBV9 - CASSATRAVQETQYF TGTGCCAGCAGCGCCACCCGGGCGGTTCAAGAGACCCAGTACTTC
TRBJ2-3 - TRBV2 TRBD2 CASSEREQRGTDTQYF TGTGCCAGCAGCGAGCGGGAGCAGCGGGGCACAGATACGCAGTATTTT
TRBJ2-2 - TRBV3-1 TRBD2 CASSQGLAGALNTGELFF TGTGCCAGCAGCCAAGGGCTAGCGGGGGCCTTGAACACCGGGGAGCTGTTTTTT
TRBJ2-2 - TRBV14 - CASSPQGTVNTGELFF TGTGCCAGCAGCCCGCAGGGGACCGTAAACACCGGGGAGCTGTTTTTT
TRBJ2-3 - TRBV7-9 TRBD2 CASSLGWLAGDGDTQYF TGTGCCAGCAGCTTAGGGTGGCTAGCGGGGGACGGAGATACGCAGTATTTT
TRBJ2-7 - TRBV5-1 - CASSLLPRGSYEQYF TGCGCCAGCAGCTTGCTGCCGCGGGGCTCCTACGAGCAGTACTTC
TRBJ2-2 few TRBV3-1 - CASSQQGTGELFF TGTGCCAGCAGCCAACAGGGCACCGGGGAGCTGTTTTTT
TRBJ1-3 - TRBV12-3/TRBV12-4 - CASRQDNSGNTIYF TGTGCCAGCAGACAGGATAACTCTGGAAACACCATATATTTT
TRBJ1-6 - TRBV20-1 - CSARLSLDSPLHF TGCAGTGCTAGGCTGTCCCTAGATTCACCCCTCCACTTT
TRBJ1-2 once TRBV29-1 - CSALLGAYGYTF TGCAGCGCTCTCTTGGGGGCCTATGGCTACACCTTC
TRBJ2-1 once TRBV20-1 TRBD2 CSAALAGWGNEQFF TGCAGTGCCGCACTAGCGGGGTGGGGGAATGAGCAGTTCTTC
TRBJ2-5 - TRBV4-3 - CASSQDHGQAGLETQYF TGCGCCAGCAGCCAAGATCATGGGCAGGCGGGGTTGGAGACCCAGTACTTC
TRBJ2-3 - TRBV6-5 - CASSYGSGGTDTQYF TGTGCCAGCAGTTACGGTAGCGGAGGCACAGATACGCAGTATTTT
TRBJ2-3 - TRBV4-1 TRBD2 CASSQESASGGTDTQYF TGCGCCAGCAGCCAAGAATCGGCTAGCGGGGGGACAGATACGCAGTATTTT
TRBJ1-2 - TRBV4-3 - CASSQDRAGKRLYTF TGCGCCAGCAGCCAAGATAGGGCAGGGAAGCGCCTTTACACCTTC
TRBJ2-3 - TRBV12-3/TRBV12-4 - CASSLQGKETDTQYF TGTGCCAGCAGCCTCCAGGGAAAGGAGACAGATACGCAGTATTTT
TRBJ2-5 - TRBV28 TRBD1 CASSLGQGYQETQYF TGTGCCAGCAGTTTAGGACAGGGCTACCAAGAGACCCAGTACTTC
TRBJ2-1 - TRBV18 TRBD1 CASSPIRDSNEQFF TGTGCCAGCTCACCGATCCGGGACAGCAATGAGCAGTTCTTC
TRBJ2-1 - TRBV7-9 - CASSPRGLVSANEQFF TGTGCCAGCAGCCCACGAGGTCTAGTGAGTGCTAATGAGCAGTTCTTC
TRBJ2-3 - TRBV3-1 - CASMGGTDTQYF TGTGCCAGCATGGGGGGCACAGATACGCAGTATTTT
TRBJ2-5 - TRBV27 - CASSSGQGIETQYF TGTGCCAGCAGCTCTGGGCAGGGGATAGAGACCCAGTACTTC
TRBJ2-7 - TRBV2 TRBD1 CASSPRTGLEQYF TGTGCCAGCAGTCCGAGGACAGGGCTGGAGCAGTACTTC
TRBJ2-7 - TRBV7-2 - CASSPGEAGSLQYF TGTGCCAGCAGCCCAGGGGAGGCAGGTTCCTTACAGTACTTC